This T cell receptor (beta chain) was captured by sequencing in a study of tumor and adjacent non-tumor tissue in lung cancer. Notes on this clonotype: Its specificity is unknown. Being one base from a much bigger clone, this may be a read error.

No cell sorting was done before RNA was extracted from the tissue. This non-tumor lung sample came from over 3 cm beyond the tumor edge. Chemotherapy-naive patients with new lung cancer underwent thoracic surgery in China, August–November 2014. Points from the study as a whole: In normal lung, the top 100 clones were significantly more dominant than in tumor. Compared with tumor, normal lung showed significantly lower TCR diversity.

The library came from three nested PCR rounds adapted from ARM-PCR protocols. TCRdb analysed the multiplex PCR reads with MiXCR anew, one entry per CDR3 protein. The repertoire holds almost 75,000 distinct CDR3 sequences, with approximately 68% as singletons. The V gene's germline CDR1 is DFQATT and CDR2 SNEGSKA (reference sequence). The CDR3 contains 10 residues. The clonotype comes from a woman between 50 and 59 years old with non-small cell lung cancer. What was sequenced was distant non-tumor lung tissue. The J gene is TRBJ2-5, the V gene TRBV20-1; D might be TRBD1 or TRBD2, each matching 5 bases. Here the CDR3 DNA reads TGCAGTGCTATGGGGGAGATCCAGTACTTC. It yields the protein CSAMGEIQYF.